This T cell receptor beta chain was recorded in a study of cytomegalovirus exposure and HLA in healthy donors. For the study at large: A data release that came early held some 79 million unique TCRs from HLA-typed donors. General study points: The dataset shows that most TCR sequences were rare, while some public TCRs occurred in many donors. In a later analysis, TCR beta V- and J-gene trimming showed a link to a missense DCLRE1C variant.

Germline CDR1 ENHRY, CDR2 SYGVKD. This CDR3 comprises 14 residues. V was cut by 9 bases and J by 0 bases, with 12 bases left in between. About this clone itself: No antigen is known for it.

The PCR contained 60 Vbeta and 13 Jbeta primers. Profiling relied on immunoSEQ multiplex PCR, and the TCRdb table lists in-frame clones only, not all of them. The sample records some 120,000 clones, more than 65% being singletons. The material sequenced was PBMCs. The sequence came from a woman aged 60-75 years in good health and CMV-seropositive. The chain couples TRBV10-3 to TRBJ1-5; perhaps TRBD1 as D (6 bases). CDR3 residues: CAIGQFNSNQPQHF. The DNA of the CDR3 is TGTGCCATAGGACAGTTTAATAGCAATCAGCCCCAGCATTTT.